The T cell receptor (beta chain) described here comes from a study of beta chain features in type 1 diabetes. Looking at the study overall: Patients shared similar age, gender and cell yields with healthy donors. General study results and limits: It was among patients, rather than healthy donors, that naive, central memory and Treg TCRB repertoires appeared more similar.

Blood was collected once per donor into heparin, averaging about 0.12 L. Concerning this clone: Its antigen is currently unknown.

The V end lost 4 bases, the J end lost 9 bases, and 10 bases lay between the germline ends. CDR3 length: 11 residues. CDR1 MDHEN and CDR2 SYDVKM come from the germline V gene. Since all of the isolated RNA was reverse transcribed, expressed TCRB transcripts were what got sequenced. Naive, central memory and regulatory T cell samples averaged roughly 3.5 million immunoSEQ reads each. Clones were sequenced by immunoSEQ multiplex PCR, and TCRdb holds only the in-frame ones, with some missing. This sample carries more than 110,000 clones, roughly 7.2% of them seen once, and the ten largest clones take about 1.4%.

The sample taken for sequencing was central memory CD4+ T cells from blood. The chain joins TRBV28 to TRBJ2-7; D gene uncertain. This receptor was taken from a young woman in good health. The CDR3 protein is CASSYYSGQYF. As DNA, the CDR3 is TGTGCCAGCAGTTACTACTCCGGGCAGTACTTC.